The 24 T cell receptor beta chains presented below share a single source sample, sequenced in a study of shared clonotypes between healthy human individuals. Sequenced by immunoSEQ multiplex PCR; TCRdb stores in-frame clones only, minus some. Of millions of clones listed, over 90% are singletons. The specimen was naive CD4+ T cells from PBMCs. As to subset: CD45RA+ positively selected. These receptors were taken from a man between 18 and 29 years old in good health. Some clones in this sample may be carry-over from other donors' samples.

The rearrangement uses TRBV9 and TRBJ2-2, with D perhaps matching TRBD1 or TRBD2 (5 bases each). Germline CDR1 SGDLS, CDR2 YYNGEE. Trimming stripped 1 base from V and 1 base from J, with 11 bases between. The CDR3 runs 16 residues. The CDR3 nucleotides read TGTGCCAGCAGCGTAAAGGGACGGCTGAACACCGGGGAGCTGTTTTTT. Residues: CASSVKGRLNTGELFF.

This chain uses TRBV20-1 with TRBJ2-1; D remains unclear. The CDR3 spans 10 residues. Germline assignment: CDR1 DFQATT and CDR2 SNEGSKA (reference sequence). Trimming removed 1 base from V and 9 bases from J, with 4 bases in between. The CDR3 reads CSARASEQFF. As DNA, the CDR3 is TGCAGTGCTAGAGCCAGTGAGCAGTTCTTC.

As concerns this clone: Distinct nucleotide sequences in the sample also encode this CDR3. The chain links TRBV7-2 to TRBJ2-7, with 11 bases matching TRBD1. With V trimmed by 1 base and J by 4 bases, 3 bases remained unmatched. There are 15 residues in the CDR3. Germline-derived CDR1 and CDR2 are SGHTA and FQGNSA. The CDR3 bases are TGTGCCAGCAGCTTAGTCGGGACAGGGGGGTACGAGCAGTACTTC. Translation gives CASSLVGTGGYEQYF.

The chain recombines TRBV28 with TRBJ2-2, with a tentative D call TRBD2 (6 bases). There are 14 residues in the CDR3. CDR1 and CDR2 from the germline V gene are MDHEN and SYDVKM. Trimming removed 3 bases from V and 7 bases from J, with 12 bases in between. The CDR3 DNA sequence: TGTGCCAGCAGTTTCCCGACTAGACACGGGGAGCTGTTTTTT. This translates into CASSFPTRHGELFF.

The chain links TRBV4-1 to TRBJ2-5; TRBD2 aligns across 12 bases. Judging by the DNA end, TRBJ2-7 fits better; the J call may be wrong. The germline V gene has CDR1 MGHRA and CDR2 YSYEKL. The length of the CDR3 is 16 residues. CDR3 coding DNA: TGCGCCAGCAGCCAGCCCTCTAGCGGGAGGGGGTACGAGCAGTACTTC. It is translated as CASSQPSSGRGYEQYF.

V is TRBV2 and J is TRBJ2-2; TRBD2 matches at 8 bases. The CDR3 consists of 15 residues. V gave up 7 bases and J gave up 3 bases; unmatched junction bases: 7. Germline CDR1 reads SNHLY; CDR2 reads FYNNEI. The CDR3 region has the DNA TGTGCCAGCAAACCGGCGGGGGGAGACACCGGGGAGCTGTTTTTT. Translation: CASKPAGGDTGELFF.

The rearrangement joins TRBV7-3 to TRBJ1-1; D is possibly TRBD1 (5 bases). Germline lookup yields CDR1 SGHTA and CDR2 FQGTGA. The CDR3 spans 15 residues. The V end was cut by 3 bases, the J end by 9 bases, with 20 bases between. The CDR3 loop reads CASSFTPGQGSQAFF. The CDR3 coding sequence is TGTGCCAGCAGCTTTACCCCAGGACAAGGAAGTCAAGCTTTCTTT. Together with reference TRBV7-3 and TRBJ1-1, the CDR3 gives the full variable domain: GAGVSQTPSNKVTEKGKYVELRCDPISGHTALYWYRQSLGQGPEFLIYFQGTGAADDSGLPNDRFFAVRPEGSVSTLKIQRTERGDSAVYLCASSFTPGQGSQAFFGQGTRLTVV.

This clone showed up just once. J is TRBJ2-7 and V is TRBV28, with 10 bases lining up with TRBD2. Germline CDR1 and CDR2: MDHEN and SYDVKM. Trimming took 3 bases from V and 5 from J; bases not matched to a gene: 10. The CDR3 covers 16 residues. As DNA, the CDR3 is TGTGCCAGCAGTTTCGATGGGACTAGCGCGAGGGACGAGCAGTACTTC. Its translation: CASSFDGTSARDEQYF.

The V gene is TRBV2, the J gene TRBJ1-5; D is perhaps TRBD1 (5 bases). Trimming shortened V by 3 bases and J by 2 bases, and 11 bases separated the two germline ends. This CDR3 comprises 15 residues. The germline V gene encodes CDR1 SNHLY and CDR2 FYNNEI. CDR3 sequence: CASSDVMGGNQPQHF. The CDR3, as DNA: TGTGCCAGCAGTGATGTCATGGGGGGCAATCAGCCCCAGCATTTT.

The CDR3 DNA sequence: TGTGCCAGCAGTCCATCGGGACAGCGATACGAGCAGTACTTC. Protein product: CASSPSGQRYEQYF. J is TRBJ2-5 and V is TRBV27, with TRBD1 matching over 7 bases. The last part of the DNA fits TRBJ2-7 better; the J call may be wrong. Germline V gene sequence: CDR1 MNHEY, CDR2 SMNVEV (reference sequence). The CDR3 contains 14 residues.

The CDR3 DNA follows: TGTGCCAGCCACCGGGACAGGGGAGTCGGGGAGCTGTTTTTT. It encodes CASHRDRGVGELFF. The chain combines TRBV18 with TRBJ2-2, with TRBD1 matching 10 bases. V was clipped by 8 bases and J by 7 bases; unmatched bases: 7. Germline V lookup: CDR1 KGHSH, CDR2 LQKENI. The CDR3 has 14 residues.

V is TRBV19 and J is TRBJ1-5; possible D gene TRBD1, 6 bases. The CDR3 runs to 15 residues. Germline V CDR1 and CDR2: LNHDA, SQIVND (reference sequence). Trimming removed 1 base at V and 4 bases at J, with 11 bases between. CDR3 nucleotides: TGTGCCAGTAGTATAGCCCCCACAGGGAATCAGCCCCAGCATTTT. This codes for CASSIAPTGNQPQHF.

This chain's CDR3 is CAWRTPLQESTDTQYF. CDR3 nucleotide sequence: TGTGCCTGGAGAACCCCCTTACAGGAGAGCACAGATACGCAGTATTTT. The J gene is TRBJ2-3, the V gene TRBV30, with D possibly TRBD1 on 5 matching bases. Trimming took 3 bases from V and 0 from J, leaving 16 bases between them. This CDR3 has 16 residues. The germline CDR1 and CDR2 sequences are GTSNPN and SVGIG (reference sequence).

The chain recombines TRBV7-2 with TRBJ2-7; 8 bases align to TRBD2. Germline V gene lookup returns CDR1 SGHTA and CDR2 FQGNSA. After removal of 8 bases from V and 6 bases from J, the junction contained 15 bases not matched to a gene. The CDR3 runs 15 residues. The CDR3 DNA sequence: TGTGCCAGCCGGAGCCGGGAGGGCCCGCCGCGCGAGCAGTACTTC. This sequence encodes CASRSREGPPREQYF.

V and J are TRBV7-9 and TRBJ2-7; D call uncertain. There are 13 residues in the CDR3. The germline V gene encodes CDR1 SEHNR and CDR2 FQNEAQ (reference sequence). V was cut by 2 bases and J by 3 bases, with 8 bases left in between. CDR3 bases: TGTGCCAGCAGCTTATTTGAGTTCTACGAGCAGTACTTC. Amino acids: CASSLFEFYEQYF. The variable domain in full, with the rest retrieved from reference TRBV7-9 and TRBJ2-7, is DTGVSQNPRHKITKRGQNVTFRCDPISEHNRLYWYRQTLGQGPEFLTYFQNEAQLEKSRLLSDRFSAERPKGSFSTLEIQRTEQGDSAMYLCASSLFEFYEQYFGPGTRLTVT.

The chain carries TRBV28 and TRBJ1-2, with no clear D. CDR1 MDHEN and CDR2 SYDVKM come from the germline V gene. The CDR3 length is 12 residues. V was pared by 1 base and J by 6 bases, with 6 bases between. CDR3 protein: CASSLSRDGYTF. CDR3 bases: TGTGCCAGCAGTTTATCGCGGGATGGCTACACCTTC.

The chain carries TRBV4-2 and TRBJ1-4; no firm D call. From germline, CDR1 is LGHNA and CDR2 YNFKEQ. The CDR3 covers 15 residues. The V end lost 1 base, the J end lost 5 bases, and 11 bases lay between the germline ends. The CDR3 DNA follows: TGTGCCAGCAGCCAAGGTGGGAGGGTGAATGAAAAACTGTTTTTT. Encoded protein: CASSQGGRVNEKLFF.

The genes are TRBV5-4 and TRBJ2-1; weak D call: TRBD1 (6 bases). Trimming stripped 2 bases from V and 0 bases from J, with 9 bases between. This CDR3 region has 15 residues. The germline CDR1 and CDR2 sequences are SGHNT and YYREEE (reference sequence). Here the CDR3 reads CASSLGQNSYNEQFF. The CDR3 DNA is TGTGCCAGCAGCTTAGGACAGAACTCCTACAATGAGCAGTTCTTC.

This rearrangement joins TRBV28 to TRBJ2-7, with 8 bases identical to TRBD2. Trimming at V came to 7 bases and at J to 2 bases, leaving 10 bases not matched to a gene. This CDR3 has 15 amino acids. Germline V gene sequence: CDR1 MDHEN, CDR2 SYDVKM. CDR3 sequence reads: CASNERAGAAYEQYF. The CDR3, as DNA: TGTGCCAGCAACGAAAGAGCGGGGGCCGCCTACGAGCAGTACTTC.

V gene TRBV2 combines with J gene TRBJ1-1; the match to TRBD1 covers 7 bases. The trim removed 11 bases at V and 6 bases at J, leaving 12 bases unmatched. Germline V gene data show CDR1 as SNHLY and CDR2 as FYNNEI. The CDR3 is made up of 13 amino acids. In nucleotides, the CDR3 is TGTGCCGGTAATCGACAGGGAGGGTCTGAAGCTTTCTTT. Translation: CAGNRQGGSEAFF.

This chain links TRBV4-2 with TRBJ2-1; no firm D call. V lost 4 bases and J lost 0, with 13 bases in between. CDR1 and CDR2 (germline): LGHNA, YNFKEQ. The CDR3 totals 16 residues. The CDR3: CASSPDAGSSYNEQFF. The CDR3 DNA sequence: TGTGCCAGCAGCCCCGACGCCGGAAGCTCCTACAATGAGCAGTTCTTC.

This chain connects TRBV29-1 to TRBJ1-1; D is uncertain. The CDR3 covers 11 residues. The germline V gene has CDR1 SQVTM and CDR2 ANQGSEA. The V end was cut by 8 bases, the J end by 4 bases, with 11 bases between. The CDR3 loop reads CSQREGTEAFF. The CDR3 DNA reads as TGCAGCCAAAGGGAGGGCACTGAAGCTTTCTTT.

The genes are TRBV7-9 and TRBJ2-3; no clear D gene. The CDR3 extends over 13 amino acids. Germline assignment: CDR1 SEHNR and CDR2 FQNEAQ (reference sequence). The V end was cut by 5 bases, the J end by 2 bases, with 8 bases between. CDR3: CASSLTYTDTQYF. CDR3 bases: TGTGCCAGCAGCCTGACATACACAGATACGCAGTATTTT.

The J gene is TRBJ1-2, the V gene TRBV6-1; a weak D match, TRBD1 (6 bases). Germline lookup yields CDR1 MNHNS and CDR2 SASEGT. This CDR3 contains 13 residues. Trimming cost V 6 bases and J 2 bases, with 10 bases left between them. CDR3 nucleotide sequence: TGTGCCAGCAGGGAAACAGGGAACTATGGCTACACCTTC. Translation: CASRETGNYGYTF.